Sequencing of this T cell receptor beta chain was carried out in a study of blood T cell repertoires in COVID-19. Study-wide context: The study drew acute and convalescent COVID-19 samples from the United States, Italy and Spain. The cDNA or gDNA used as material had been derived from T cells, B-cell-depleted T cells, or PBMCs.

Source study methods: Reference gene primer amplification yielded estimated nucleated cell counts. Generated by immunoSEQ multiplex PCR, the TCRdb table keeps only in-frame clones and is missing some. The DNA gave D and trimming, while V, J and clone size come from that table. The sample holds tens of thousands of clones, roughly 90% seen once. The CDR3 sequence is 15 residues long. Trimming left V 4 bases short and J 5 bases short, with 18 bases between. CDR1 and CDR2 (germline): SGDLS, YYNGEE. The chain combines TRBV9 with TRBJ1-2; D remains unclear. The sequenced sample consisted of peripheral blood. The receptor was isolated from a human donor in a cohort sampled during active COVID-19. The CDR3 DNA sequence: TGTGCCAGCAGCCGTGACCCCTACCTAGAGTATGGCTACACCTTC. Protein: CASSRDPYLEYGYTF.